The source of this TCR beta chain is a study of radiotherapy plus CTLA-4 blockade in lung cancer. On this clone: The antigen is undetermined.

Profiling relied on immunoSEQ multiplex PCR, and the TCRdb table lists in-frame clones only, not all of them. The sample consists of about 59,000 clones, roughly 76% of them appearing once. CDR3 length: 16 amino acids. Germline V gives CDR1 MDHEN, CDR2 SYDVKM. The V gene end was trimmed by 4 bases and the J gene end by 4 bases; junction bases not matched to a gene: 12. Findings and caveats of the study: TCR clones from tumors expanded in blood after radiotherapy plus ipilimumab.

This chain uses TRBV28 with TRBJ2-7, with 8 positions matching TRBD2. This TCR was recovered from a human donor with non-small cell lung cancer who had a complete response to radiotherapy plus ipilimumab. The sequencing here drew on peripheral blood, taken from a patient treated with radiotherapy plus ipilimumab. This CDR3 reads CASSSPSGTRGYEQYF. The CDR3 DNA is TGTGCCAGCAGTTCACCCTCCGGGACTAGAGGGTACGAGCAGTACTTC.